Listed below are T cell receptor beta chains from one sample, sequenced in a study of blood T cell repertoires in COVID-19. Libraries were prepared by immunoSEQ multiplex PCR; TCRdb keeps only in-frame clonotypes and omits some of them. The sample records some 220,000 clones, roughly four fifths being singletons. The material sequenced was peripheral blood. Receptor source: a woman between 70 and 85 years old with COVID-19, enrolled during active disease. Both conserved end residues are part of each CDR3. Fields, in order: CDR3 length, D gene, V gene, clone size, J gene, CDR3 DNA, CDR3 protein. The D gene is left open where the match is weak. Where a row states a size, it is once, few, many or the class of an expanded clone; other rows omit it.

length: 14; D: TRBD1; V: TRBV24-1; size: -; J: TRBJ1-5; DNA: TGTGCCACCAGTCCGGGACAGGGGTTCCAGCCCCAGCATTTT; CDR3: CATSPGQGFQPQHF
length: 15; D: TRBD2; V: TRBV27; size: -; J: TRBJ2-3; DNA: TGTGCCAGCAGTCCGACTAGCTACCTCACAGATACGCAGTATTTT; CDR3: CASSPTSYLTDTQYF
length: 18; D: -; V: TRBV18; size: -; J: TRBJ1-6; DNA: TGTGCCAGCTCACCGGGCCCTCAGGGGTTCACCTATAATTCACCCCTCCACTTT; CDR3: CASSPGPQGFTYNSPLHF
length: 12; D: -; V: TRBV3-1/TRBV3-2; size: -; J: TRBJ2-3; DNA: TGTGCCAGCAGCCAAGAACACGATACGCAGTATTTT; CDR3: CASSQEHDTQYF
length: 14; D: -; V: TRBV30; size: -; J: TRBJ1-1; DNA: TGTGCCTGGAGCAAGACAGGTGGGAGCACTGAAGCTTTCTTT; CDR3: CAWSKTGGSTEAFF
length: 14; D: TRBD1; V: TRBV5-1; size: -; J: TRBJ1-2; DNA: TGCGCCAGCAGCTTAGACAGGGGATTAGATGGCTACACCTTC; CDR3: CASSLDRGLDGYTF
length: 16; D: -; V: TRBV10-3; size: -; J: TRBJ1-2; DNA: TGTGCCATCAGTGAGTCCGAAAGCGGCCTCTTCTATGGCTACACCTTC; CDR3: CAISESESGLFYGYTF
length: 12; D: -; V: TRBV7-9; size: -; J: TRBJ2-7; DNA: TGTGCCAGCAGCTACGCAACTTTCGGTCAGTACTTC; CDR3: CASSYATFGQYF
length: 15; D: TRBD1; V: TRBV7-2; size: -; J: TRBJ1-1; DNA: TGTGCCAGCAGCCTGGGACACCAGGGGGGCACTGAAGCTTTCTTT; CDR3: CASSLGHQGGTEAFF
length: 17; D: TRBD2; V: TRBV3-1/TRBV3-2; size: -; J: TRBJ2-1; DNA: TGTGCCAGCAGCCACCTTCGGTCAGCGGGGGTAGACAATGAGCAGTTCTTC; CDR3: CASSHLRSAGVDNEQFF
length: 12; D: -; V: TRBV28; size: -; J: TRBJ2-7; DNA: TGTGCCACCAATACAGTCGAGGGCGGGCAGTACTTC; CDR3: CATNTVEGGQYF
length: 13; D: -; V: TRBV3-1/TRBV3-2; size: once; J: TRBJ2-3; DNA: TGTGCCAGCAGCCAACTAGTGGCGGGTACGCAGTATTTT; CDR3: CASSQLVAGTQYF
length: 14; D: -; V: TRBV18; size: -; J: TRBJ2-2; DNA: TGTGCCAGCTCACCCAACCAGGGGACCGGGGAGCTGTTTTTT; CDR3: CASSPNQGTGELFF
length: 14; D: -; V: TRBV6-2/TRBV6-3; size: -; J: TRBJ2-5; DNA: TGTGCCAGCAGTACCGGACAGCCATGGGAGACCCAGTACTTC; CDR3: CASSTGQPWETQYF
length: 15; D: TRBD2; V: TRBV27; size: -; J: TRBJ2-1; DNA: TGTGCCAGCAGTTTGCGAGACGGGGGGTTTCATGAGCAGTTCTTC; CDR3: CASSLRDGGFHEQFF
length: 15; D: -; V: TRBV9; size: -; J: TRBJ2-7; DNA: TGTGCCAGCAGCGTAGAATTAACAGGGTTCTACGAGCAGTACTTC; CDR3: CASSVELTGFYEQYF
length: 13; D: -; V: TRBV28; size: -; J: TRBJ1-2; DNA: TGTGCCAGCAGTTTTTCCACCAGGCGTGGCTACACCTTC; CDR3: CASSFSTRRGYTF
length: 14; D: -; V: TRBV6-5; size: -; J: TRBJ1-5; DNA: TGTGCCAGCAGTTACGAGCGGGGCTATCAGCCCCAGCATTTT; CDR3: CASSYERGYQPQHF
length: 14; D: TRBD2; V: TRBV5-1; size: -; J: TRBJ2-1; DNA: TGCGCCAGCTCACCAATAGCGGGAGGCGATGAGCAGTTCTTC; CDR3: CASSPIAGGDEQFF
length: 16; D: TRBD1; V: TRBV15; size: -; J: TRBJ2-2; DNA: TGTGCCACCAGCCGACGGGGACAGGGTTATACCGGGGAGCTGTTTTTT; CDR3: CATSRRGQGYTGELFF
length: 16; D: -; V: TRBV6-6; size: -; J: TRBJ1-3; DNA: TGTGCCAGCATCCCCCAAGGCAGGGACTCTGGAAACACCATATATTTT; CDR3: CASIPQGRDSGNTIYF
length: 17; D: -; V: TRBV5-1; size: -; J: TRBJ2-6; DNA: TGCGCCAGCAGCTTGGGCGAGGCACCCGGTGGGGCCAACGTCCTGACTTTC; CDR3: CASSLGEAPGGANVLTF
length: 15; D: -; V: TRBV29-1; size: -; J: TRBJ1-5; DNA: TGCAGCGTTGGGGTTACGAGGGAAGATAGTCAGCCCCAGCATTTT; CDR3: CSVGVTREDSQPQHF
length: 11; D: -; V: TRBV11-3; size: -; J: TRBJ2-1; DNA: TGTGCCAGCAGCCTCGTTCCCGAGCAGTTCTTC; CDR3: CASSLVPEQFF
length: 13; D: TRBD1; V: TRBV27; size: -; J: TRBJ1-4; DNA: TGTGCCAGCAGTGCACAGGGGGATGAAAAACTGTTTTTT; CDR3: CASSAQGDEKLFF
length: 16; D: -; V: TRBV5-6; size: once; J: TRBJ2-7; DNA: TGTGCCAGCAGCTTTATTAACGGGAGAAATCAGGACGAGCAGTACTTC; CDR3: CASSFINGRNQDEQYF
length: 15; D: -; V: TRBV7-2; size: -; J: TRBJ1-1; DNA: TGTGCCAGCACTCCCAACCGGGACTACATGACTGAAGCTTTCTTT; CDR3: CASTPNRDYMTEAFF
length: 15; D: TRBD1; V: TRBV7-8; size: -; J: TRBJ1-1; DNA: TGTGCCAGCAGCTTGGACACAGGGGGAGGGACTGAAGCTTTCTTT; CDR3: CASSLDTGGGTEAFF
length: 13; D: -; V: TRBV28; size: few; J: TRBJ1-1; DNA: TGTGCCAGCAGTTTAAAGCGGGGCACTGAAGCTTTCTTT; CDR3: CASSLKRGTEAFF
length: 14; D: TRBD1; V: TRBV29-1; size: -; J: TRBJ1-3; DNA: TGCAGCGTTGCCGGGACAGACTCTGGAAACACCATATATTTT; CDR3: CSVAGTDSGNTIYF